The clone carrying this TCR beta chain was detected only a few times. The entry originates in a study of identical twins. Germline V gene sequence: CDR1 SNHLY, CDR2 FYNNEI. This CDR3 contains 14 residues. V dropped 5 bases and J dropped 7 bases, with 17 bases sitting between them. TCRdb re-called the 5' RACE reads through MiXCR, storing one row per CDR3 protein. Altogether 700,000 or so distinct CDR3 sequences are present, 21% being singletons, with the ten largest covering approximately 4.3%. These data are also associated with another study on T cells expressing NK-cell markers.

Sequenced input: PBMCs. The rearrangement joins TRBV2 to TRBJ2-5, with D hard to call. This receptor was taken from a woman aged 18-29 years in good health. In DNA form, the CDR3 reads TGTGCCAGCAGTCCTGACTCCCCAATTGGGACCCAGTACTTC. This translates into CASSPDSPIGTQYF.